This TCR beta chain was observed in a study of T cell responses to AZD1222 COVID-19 vaccine (dated by TCRdb to about 2021). A note on the overall study: AZD1222 recipients whose second dose came at about 4 weeks and those whose second dose came at about 12 weeks were combined into one group, since spike-specific TCR depth and breadth did not differ between the two schedules. A total of approximately 230 trial participants underwent TCR sequencing, of whom 200 to 220 received two doses of AZD1222 and about 25 received two doses of the MenACWY control vaccine. Trial participants were enrolled by age into 18-55, 56-69 and 70-plus year subgroups, with roughly 150, 30 and 60 TCR-sequenced participants respectively. Results the study describes overall, beyond this receptor: Vaccine-associated CD4 TCRs spanned the whole spike protein, with dominant responses in regions 160-218 and 743-854. Only five or six AZD1222 recipients were SARS-CoV-2 seropositive at baseline, limiting conclusions about previously exposed vaccinees. Participants were mostly white British, with more females than males. The authors suggested clonal diversity may have been underestimated. Reportedly, almost half of the unique spike-specific TCRs recognized epitopes lying outside the regions that are mutated in the B.1.351 and B.1.1.7 variants. No day 14 peak-response samples were available, so repertoires were characterized only after the peak T cell response. The 56-69-year group was small, and its depth increase did not reach significance, likely because of low power. A significant rise in spike-specific TCR breadth and depth was observed after two AZD1222 doses relative to day 0 and relative to MenACWY recipients.

CDR1 is given as MNHEY and CDR2 as SMNVEV, both from the germline V gene (reference sequence). The CDR3 measures 13 amino acids from cysteine to phenylalanine. The kept DNA is CDR3 alone, 39 bases in frame from the first base. Relative to germline, V is missing 3 bases and J is missing 6 bases, with 2 bases of the junction outside any gene match. As concerns this clone: The antigen it recognizes is unknown. No much larger clone exists at a distance of one base, and base qualities are not known.

Interpreted using the paper, the time point label stands for: baseline before first vaccination. Vaccinee samples came from UK trials COV001 and COV002, including a single-blind randomized controlled phase 2/3 trial of AZD1222 (ChAdOx1 nCoV-19) in healthy adults. For TCRbeta chain sequencing, PBMC samples from trial participants were taken at day 0 and at day 28 after the second dose. The CDR3 regions of human TCRbeta chains were analyzed by immunosequencing. Per the authors' processing: Repertoire TCRs were checked for matches against a reference library of SARS-CoV-2-specific TCRs that had been generated using the MIRA antigen-specificity platform. Breadth was defined as the fraction of unique TCRs that were SARS-CoV-2-associated. Depth was defined as the fraction of total T cells that were SARS-CoV-2-associated. Each spike-specific TCR was assigned to its reactive spike region and to a CD4 or CD8 class using the MIRA data. Log10-transformed breadth and depth values were compared by one-way ANOVA with Sidak's multiple comparisons tests. In its TCRdb copy, this immuneACCESS table keeps in-frame sequences only and misses some clones. Where compared with another copy, unresolved V genes explain less than half of these, and the others have no known cause. Clone size and V and J calls were adopted from that table, with D and trimming inferred from the DNA. The sample table shows 150,000 to 180,000 clones, and approximately 90% are seen once. The top ten clones comprise 1.5% to 2% of the sample.

The input for sequencing was peripheral blood, taken on day 0 of AZD1222 vaccination. The receptor was derived from an adult in good health. The rearranged chain carries TRBV27 and TRBJ1-2; the junction holds 9 bases that match TRBD1. The sequenced DNA: TGTGCCAGCAGTTTGGGGACAGGGCATGGCTACACCTTC. This codes for CASSLGTGHGYTF.